One and the same sample provided the 18 T cell receptor beta chains below, sequenced in a study of T-cell reconstitution after alpha-beta-depleted transplantation in children. Unique molecular identifiers featured in how the TCRbeta library was prepared. TCRdb redid the calling of the PCR reads with MiXCR, one entry per CDR3 protein. The repertoire consists of 250,000 to 400,000 distinct CDR3 sequences, with roughly 25% occurring once and the leading ten covering roughly 9.8%. The sequencing here drew on PBMCs, mostly from graft donor cells, taken 180 days after TCRalphabeta/CD19-depleted stem cell transplant. These TCRs come from a male patient younger than 18 who had a stem cell transplant for acute lymphoblastic leukemia, so the T cells may come from the graft donor.

The CDR3 reads CASSPGELPSTDTQYF. Written as DNA, the CDR3 is TGTGCCAGCAGTCCCGGGGAGTTACCTAGCACAGATACGCAGTATTTT. The gene calls are TRBV12-3 or TRBV12-4 and TRBJ2-3, with TRBD2 as a possible D gene (5 bases). CDR3 length: 16 residues. The ends were cut back, 5 bases at V and 0 bases at J, with 15 bases in the middle.

The J gene is TRBJ2-2, the V gene TRBV9, with D perhaps TRBD2 (6 bases). The CDR3 contains 14 residues. Germline CDR1 reads SGDLS; CDR2 reads YYNGEE. Trimming left V 0 bases short and J 7 bases short, with 10 bases between. The CDR3 loop is CASSVVGGGGELFF. Written as DNA, the CDR3 is TGTGCCAGCAGCGTAGTTGGGGGAGGCGGGGAGCTGTTTTTT.

The CDR3 bases are TGTGCCAGCAGCTTAGCGCAGGGCGGAACTTACGAGCAGTACTTC. This translates into CASSLAQGGTYEQYF. The chain recombines TRBV7-9 with TRBJ2-7, with D perhaps TRBD1 (5 bases). There are 15 residues in the CDR3. Per germline, CDR1 SEHNR and CDR2 FQNEAQ (reference sequence). V gave up 0 bases and J gave up 4 bases, with 13 bases separating them.

On this clonotype: One junction end disagrees with the germline gene, perhaps due to a read error. This chain joins TRBV6-5 and TRBJ2-7; D is uncertain. Germline CDR1 is MNHEY and CDR2 is SVGAGI. This CDR3 has 13 amino acids. CDR3 nucleotides: TGTGCCAGCAGTTACTCTGACTCCCACGAGCAGTACTTC. Translating it yields CASSYSDSHEQYF.

The chain joins TRBV20-1 to TRBJ2-7; D remains unclear. The CDR3 loop spans 14 amino acids. Per the germline V gene, CDR1 is DFQATT and CDR2 is SNEGSKA (reference sequence). The ends were cut back, 0 bases at V and 3 bases at J, with 12 bases in the middle. CDR3 DNA sequence: TGCAGTGCTAGAGATCTTGGTCGCCGCTACGAGCAGTACTTC. Protein product: CSARDLGRRYEQYF.

This sequence joins TRBV7-4 and TRBJ1-5; 8 positions agree with TRBD1. V was pared by 2 bases and J by 3 bases, with 6 bases of the junction left unmatched. CDR3 length equals 16 residues. Germline V gene sequence: CDR1 SGHVT, CDR2 SQSDAQ. This chain's CDR3 is CASSLRPDRVNQPQHF. The CDR3 DNA reads TGTGCCAGCAGCTTACGACCGGACAGGGTCAATCAGCCCCAGCATTTT.

This clonotype was picked up a small number of times. This chain links TRBV27 with TRBJ1-1; D is ambiguous. The V gene's germline CDR1 is MNHEY and CDR2 SMNVEV (reference sequence). Trimming cost V 7 bases and J 0 bases, with 9 bases left between them. The CDR3 runs 13 residues. The CDR3 here is CASKVRLNTEAFF. The CDR3 DNA reads TGTGCCAGCAAAGTTAGGCTGAACACTGAAGCTTTCTTT.

This clonotype has more than one count but fewer than ten. V is TRBV5-1 and J is TRBJ1-1, with a tentative D call TRBD1 (5 bases). There are 16 residues in the CDR3. Germline V gives CDR1 SGHRS, CDR2 YFSETQ. Between the trimmed V and J ends, which lost 2 bases and 1 base, there was a span of 15 bases. The CDR3 here is CASSFGSGGRNTEAFF. The CDR3 DNA sequence: TGCGCCAGCAGCTTTGGTTCGGGGGGTAGGAACACTGAAGCTTTCTTT. Full variable domain (missing parts from reference TRBV5-1 and TRBJ1-1): KAGVTQTPRYLIKTRGQQVTLSCSPISGHRSVSWYQQTPGQGLQFLFEYFSETQRNKGNFPGRFSGRQFSNSRSEMNVSTLELGDSALYLCASSFGSGGRNTEAFFGQGTRLTVV.

This clonotype was seen more than once but under ten times. CDR3 coding DNA: TGTGCCAGCAGCTTGTTTCGCGGGAGGGCCCCCAATGAGCAGTTCTTC. Translating gives CASSLFRGRAPNEQFF. The rearrangement joins TRBV7-9 to TRBJ2-1, with 9 bases lining up with TRBD2. The CDR3 has 16 residues. V was pared by 3 bases and J by 6 bases, with 9 bases of the junction left unmatched. The germline gives CDR1 SEHNR, CDR2 FQNEAQ (reference sequence).

This clonotype was seen a handful of times. The V call is TRBV9, the J call TRBJ1-2; the match to TRBD1 covers 9 bases. Trimming removed 0 bases from V and 2 bases from J; junction bases left unmatched: 5. This CDR3 is 16 amino acids long. Germline assignment: CDR1 SGDLS and CDR2 YYNGEE. Here the CDR3 DNA reads TGTGCCAGCAGCGTAGAGGCGACAGGGGGGAACTATGGCTACACCTTC. As protein: CASSVEATGGNYGYTF.

This clonotype has only a few counts. The chain employs TRBV7-8 and TRBJ1-1; D gene ambiguous. The V end lost 5 bases, the J end lost 4 bases, and 17 bases lay between the germline ends. This CDR3 has 15 residues. Germline V gene lookup returns CDR1 SGHVS and CDR2 FQNEAQ. CDR3 region: CASSPRWRGTTEAFF. In DNA, the CDR3 is TGTGCCAGCAGCCCCCGATGGCGGGGTACCACTGAAGCTTTCTTT.

This clonotype was counted between two and nine times. This chain joins TRBV7-2 and TRBJ2-5; 8 nucleotides align to TRBD2. Unmatched junction bases numbered 4, after V lost 2 bases and J lost 5 bases. Germline lookup yields CDR1 SGHTA and CDR2 FQGNSA. The length of the CDR3 is 14 residues. The CDR3 coding sequence is TGTGCCAGCAGCTTATTCGGGAGGGGGGAGACCCAGTACTTC. Protein product: CASSLFGRGETQYF.

This clonotype was observed a handful of times. The rearrangement links TRBV10-3 to TRBJ2-3; 7 positions match TRBD2. CDR1 and CDR2 from the germline V gene are ENHRY and SYGVKD. The ends lost 4 bases at V and 2 bases at J; junction bases unmatched: 6. CDR3 length equals 15 residues. The DNA for the CDR3 is TGTGCCATCAGTGGAACTAGCGATTACACAGATACGCAGTATTTT. This encodes CAISGTSDYTDTQYF.

This clonotype was detected a few times. The gene calls are TRBV5-1 and TRBJ2-1, with 11 bases lining up with TRBD2. J lost 4 bases, V lost 6 bases, and 6 bases had no gene match. CDR1 and CDR2 from the germline V gene are SGHRS and YFSETQ. There are 15 residues in the CDR3. CDR3 nucleotides: TGCGCCAGCACCCTTAGCGGGAGGGATTACAATGAGCAGTTCTTC. It codes for CASTLSGRDYNEQFF.

The rearrangement uses TRBV4-2 and TRBJ2-7; 13 bases agree with TRBD2. There are 15 residues in the CDR3. The V gene end was trimmed by 3 bases and the J gene end by 4 bases; junction bases not matched to a gene: 3. Germline-derived CDR1 and CDR2 are LGHNA and YNFKEQ. CDR3 sequence (DNA): TGTGCCAGCAGCCAGGGACTAGCGGGAAAGTACGAGCAGTACTTC. It yields the protein CASSQGLAGKYEQYF.

The genes are TRBV2 and TRBJ2-5; D not certain. The CDR3 has 13 amino acids. Germline CDR1 SNHLY, CDR2 FYNNEI. V was pared by 4 bases and J by 2 bases, with 8 bases between. The chain's CDR3 is CASSGTVQETQYF. CDR3 coding DNA: TGTGCCAGCAGTGGTACAGTACAAGAGACCCAGTACTTC.

V usage is TRBV24-1 and J usage is TRBJ2-7; D possibly corresponds to TRBD2 (6 bases). The germline gives CDR1 KGHDR, CDR2 SFDVKD. This CDR3 region has 19 residues. V lost 0 bases and J 3 bases, leaving 23 bases between the germline ends. CDR3 region: CATSDLPRRGRRADYEQYF. CDR3 DNA: TGTGCCACCAGTGATTTGCCTCGACGAGGCAGGAGGGCTGACTACGAGCAGTACTTC.

The CDR3 is CSVGGEGVYEQYF. In DNA, the CDR3 is TGCAGCGTTGGAGGGGAGGGGGTGTACGAGCAGTACTTC. The V and J genes are TRBV29-1 and TRBJ2-7, with D possibly being TRBD2 (7 bases). The V gene's germline CDR1 is SQVTM and CDR2 ANQGSEA. This CDR3 has 13 residues. Trimming cost V 4 bases and J 4 bases, with 14 bases left between them.